What follows are 15 T cell receptor beta chains derived from one specimen sequenced in a study of control samples from healthy donors and cancer patients. Here immunoSEQ multiplex PCR was the method, and the copy in TCRdb shows in-frame clones only, minus some. This table has some 100,000 clones, approximately 90% appearing once. Input material: blood. Source of these receptors: a woman in her forties or fifties in good health.

This sequence joins TRBV5-1 and TRBJ2-3, with 8 positions matching TRBD1. This CDR3 comprises 13 residues. The V segment lost 2 bases and the J segment 11 bases; nucleotides outside the gene matches: 7. In germline, CDR1 is SGHRS, CDR2 YFSETQ. CDR3: CASSFRGQEKQYF. CDR3 DNA sequence: TGCGCCAGCAGCTTTAGGGGACAGGAAAAGCAGTATTTT.

This clone was seen once. This chain connects TRBV27 to TRBJ1-5; D is perhaps TRBD1 (6 bases). Deletions cut 3 bases from V and 6 bases from J, with 24 bases between. Germline CDR1 MNHEY, CDR2 SMNVEV (reference sequence). This CDR3 has 18 residues. CDR3 DNA: TGTGCCAGCAGTTTCGTTGGGCAGGGAAGGGGGAAAGGTCAGCCCCAGCATTTT. Translated, it gives CASSFVGQGRGKGQPQHF.

The V gene is TRBV9, the J gene TRBJ1-1, with no clear D. Germline CDR1 reads SGDLS; CDR2 reads YYNGEE. The V end was cut by 0 bases, the J end by 0 bases, with 9 bases between. CDR3 length: 15 amino acids. The CDR3 loop is CASSVEPGLNTEAFF. The CDR3 bases are TGTGCCAGCAGCGTAGAACCGGGCCTGAACACTGAAGCTTTCTTT. Variable domain in full (rest from reference TRBV9 and TRBJ1-1): DSGVTQTPKHLITATGQRVTLRCSPRSGDLSVYWYQQSLDQGLQFLIQYYNGEERAKGNILERFSAQQFPDLHSELNLSSLELGDSALYFCASSVEPGLNTEAFFGQGTRLTVV.

The chain couples TRBV10-3 to TRBJ2-1, with 14 bases that match TRBD2. After removal of 0 bases from V and 6 bases from J, the junction contained 10 bases not matched to a gene. This CDR3 contains 19 residues. Germline V gene sequence: CDR1 ENHRY, CDR2 SYGVKD. The CDR3 here is CAISESEGLAGVSTNEQFF. As DNA, the CDR3 is TGTGCCATCAGTGAGTCAGAGGGACTAGCGGGAGTGTCCACCAATGAGCAGTTCTTC.

This chain links TRBV6-5 with TRBJ1-1, with D possibly TRBD1 on 5 matching bases. Germline V gene lookup returns CDR1 MNHEY and CDR2 SVGAGI. The CDR3 sequence is 13 residues long. V shed 4 bases and J shed 5 bases, with 11 bases lying between them. CDR3 protein: CASSFGQGTEAFF. The CDR3 DNA follows: TGTGCCAGCAGTTTTGGACAAGGGACTGAAGCTTTCTTT.

The chain joins TRBV4-1 to TRBJ2-7, with no clear D. The V gene's germline CDR1 is MGHRA and CDR2 YSYEKL. The CDR3 consists of 13 residues. V was clipped by 2 bases and J by 0 bases, with 5 bases between them. The CDR3 bases are TGCGCCAGCAGCCAATCGACCTCCTACGAGCAGTACTTC. Its protein product is CASSQSTSYEQYF.

The chain is built from TRBV19 and TRBJ1-6; maybe TRBD1 (5 bases). Trimming left V 4 bases short and J 6 bases short, with 22 bases between. Germline CDR1 reads LNHDA; CDR2 reads SQIVND (reference sequence). CDR3 length equals 18 residues. CDR3 sequence: CASSTPQFYGALNSPLHF. In nucleotides, the CDR3 is TGTGCCAGTAGTACCCCGCAGTTTTACGGGGCCCTTAATTCACCCCTCCACTTT. Looking up the rest from reference TRBV19 and TRBJ1-6 gives the full variable domain: DGGITQSPKYLFRKEGQNVTLSCEQNLNHDAMYWYRQDPGQGLRLIYYSQIVNDFQKGDIAEGYSVSREKKESFPLTVTSAQKNPTAFYLCASSTPQFYGALNSPLHFGNGTRLTVT.

CDR3 DNA: TGCGCCAGCAGTCAGATCCACCGACAGCGCGCCTACGAGCAGTACGTC. This encodes CASSQIHRQRAYEQYV. The rearrangement links TRBV23-1 to TRBJ2-7, with a possible D match to TRBD1 (5 bases). TRBV23-1 is an ORF, and what it does is uncertain. Between the trimmed V and J ends, which lost 3 bases and 2 bases, there was a span of 17 bases. The CDR3 has 16 amino acids.

The rearrangement uses TRBV29-1 and TRBJ2-3; 7 bases line up with TRBD2. CDR3 size: 13 residues. Germline V CDR1 and CDR2: SQVTM, ANQGSEA. Here the CDR3 reads CSTTGGGTDTQYF. The CDR3, as DNA: TGCAGTACTACGGGGGGTGGCACAGATACGCAGTATTTT.

The CDR3 region is CAWSTGGTDTQYF. DNA for the CDR3: TGTGCCTGGAGTACAGGGGGCACAGATACGCAGTATTTT. The chain joins TRBV30 to TRBJ2-3, with TRBD1 matching 7 bases. The V and J ends lost 2 bases and 1 base, in that order; junction bases with no gene match: 0. Germline V lookup: CDR1 GTSNPN, CDR2 SVGIG (reference sequence). The CDR3 totals 13 residues.

The V and J genes are TRBV21-1 and TRBJ1-1; the DNA was not used to check the table's D call, TRBD1. TRBV21-1 is listed as a pseudogene. The CDR3 covers 16 residues. This CDR3 reads CASSRWDRGRNTEAFF. CDR3 bases: TGTGCCAGCAGCAGATGGGACAGGGGGAGGAACACTGAAGCTTTCTTT.

J is TRBJ2-1 and V is TRBV11-2; 10 nucleotides match TRBD2. Germline V gene sequence: CDR1 SGHAT, CDR2 FQNNGV. V lost 6 bases to trimming and J lost 3 bases; unmatched junction nucleotides: 11. The CDR3 spans 17 residues. Here the CDR3 DNA reads TGTGCCAGCAGGCCGGGACTAGCGTTGTGGAACTACAATGAGCAGTTCTTC. It yields the protein CASRPGLALWNYNEQFF. The variable domain in full, completed from reference TRBV11-2 and TRBJ2-1, reads EAGVAQSPRYKIIEKRQSVAFWCNPISGHATLYWYQQILGQGPKLLIQFQNNGVVDDSQLPKDRFSAERLKGVDSTLKIQPAKLEDSAVYLCASRPGLALWNYNEQFFGPGTRLTVL.

The chain carries TRBV19 and TRBJ2-5; 12 bases are shared with TRBD2. The V gene end was trimmed by 5 bases and the J gene end by 4 bases; junction bases not matched to a gene: 8. Germline CDR1 LNHDA, CDR2 SQIVND (reference sequence). The CDR3 is 16 residues long. CDR3 in amino acids: CASSRLAGVIGETQYF. The CDR3 DNA follows: TGTGCCAGTAGTCGACTAGCGGGGGTCATAGGAGAGACCCAGTACTTC.

V and J are TRBV7-7 and TRBJ2-3; D is uncertain. The germline V gene has CDR1 SSHAT and CDR2 FNYEAQ (reference sequence). V lost 5 bases and J lost 2, with 11 bases in between. CDR3 length equals 14 residues. CDR3 region: CASSRSTLTDTQYF. CDR3 nucleotides: TGTGCCAGCAGCCGTTCTACCCTCACAGATACGCAGTATTTT.

V usage is TRBV29-1 and J usage is TRBJ1-2; D is unclear. There are 11 residues in the CDR3. V lost 5 bases, J lost 0 bases, and 4 bases lay in between. CDR1 and CDR2 from the germline V gene are SQVTM and ANQGSEA. CDR3 bases: TGCAGCGTTATATCTAACTATGGCTACACCTTC. Translating it yields CSVISNYGYTF.